Given below is one T cell receptor beta chain in context. Profiled with immunoSEQ multiplex PCR; TCRdb holds only in-frame clones, not every one. The sample has 80,000 to 90,000 clones, roughly 84% seen once. These data are taken from a study of blood T cell repertoires in COVID-19. The CDR3 loop spans 15 amino acids. Trimming left V 7 bases short and J 4 bases short, with 17 bases between. The germline CDR1 and CDR2 sequences are MDHEN and SYDVKM. Sequenced: peripheral blood. V gene TRBV28 combines with J gene TRBJ1-3, with D maybe TRBD1 (6 bases). The clonotype comes from a woman at least 80 years old with COVID-19, enrolled during active disease. This CDR3 is CASTPSPGVGNTIYF. DNA of the CDR3: TGTGCCAGCACCCCTTCTCCAGGGGTAGGAAACACCATATATTTT.